The next 3 T cell receptor beta chains were all read from a single sample in a study of blood T cell repertoires in COVID-19. Some clones are missing from TCRdb's copy, which holds only in-frame ones; the method was immunoSEQ multiplex PCR. The sample has about 360,000 clones, 70% to 90% seen once. Sequenced sample: PBMCs or T cells enriched from blood (not recorded which). The receptors here all came from a woman between 40 and 55 years old with acute COVID-19.

This rearrangement joins TRBV5-1 to TRBJ2-4; TRBD2 agrees at 7 bases. Trimming removed 0 bases from V and 4 bases from J; junction bases left unmatched: 4. This CDR3 is 15 amino acids long. Germline lookup yields CDR1 SGHRS and CDR2 YFSETQ. The CDR3 loop reads CASSLGLGGKNIQYF. The CDR3 DNA sequence: TGCGCCAGCAGCTTGGGGCTGGGAGGGAAAAACATTCAGTACTTC.

The gene calls are TRBV5-1 and TRBJ2-3; a weak D match, TRBD1 (6 bases). V shed 0 bases and J shed 3 bases, with 14 bases lying between them. Germline CDR1 and CDR2: SGHRS and YFSETQ. This CDR3 has 16 amino acids. CDR3 nucleotides: TGCGCCAGCAGCTTGGAGGGACAACAATTGACAGATACGCAGTATTTT. This translates into CASSLEGQQLTDTQYF.

As DNA, the CDR3 is TGTGCCAGCAGCTCTGGACAGGGGATCAGTCGCTCCCTCCACTTT. Translated, it gives CASSSGQGISRSLHF. This sequence joins TRBV3-1 (or the pseudogene TRBV3-2) and TRBJ1-6; the match to TRBD1 covers 9 bases. Germline-derived CDR1 and CDR2 are LGHDT and YNNKEL (reference sequence). CDR3 length: 15 residues. Trimming at V came to 5 bases and at J to 14 bases, leaving 13 bases not matched to a gene.